The 3 T cell receptor beta chains below come from one sample, sequenced in a study of a mutant IDH1 vaccine in newly diagnosed glioma. Sequenced by immunoSEQ multiplex PCR; TCRdb stores in-frame clones only, minus some. The data contain some 30,000 clones, roughly 90% of them seen just once; the ten biggest clones take up around 2.6%. Time point described: week 23, last vaccination. The content of each vaccine dose was 300 ug of mutant IDH1 20-mer peptide, and topical imiquimod accompanied it. These receptors' antigens are unknown. The material was PBMCs, obtained from a glioma patient whose treatment included an IDH1 peptide vaccine. The receptors come from a man aged 40-55 years with glioma.

This clone was found once. The chain joins TRBV9 to TRBJ2-5; 10 bases match TRBD2. Germline CDR1 and CDR2: SGDLS and YYNGEE. CDR3 size: 15 residues. V was clipped by 5 bases and J by 4 bases; unmatched bases: 8. The CDR3 loop reads CASSFSVAGGETQYF. Here the CDR3 DNA reads TGTGCCAGCAGTTTCTCGGTAGCGGGGGGAGAGACCCAGTACTTC.

The rearrangement links TRBV5-1 to TRBJ2-1; 8 bases agree with TRBD2. V shed 3 bases and J 8 bases; nucleotides not matched to a gene: 13. There are 16 residues in the CDR3. Germline V gene data show CDR1 as SGHRS and CDR2 as YFSETQ. This CDR3 is CASSSPIGTSKDEQFF. The CDR3 DNA sequence: TGCGCCAGCAGCTCACCCATCGGGACTAGTAAAGATGAGCAGTTCTTC.

This chain uses TRBV18 with TRBJ2-5, with 9 bases identical to TRBD1. J gave up 5 bases and V 1 base, and 17 bases lay outside the gene matches. Germline V lookup: CDR1 KGHSH, CDR2 LQKENI. The CDR3 has 19 amino acids. The CDR3 loop reads CASSPQGQGIRGARETQYF. CDR3 nucleotides: TGTGCCAGCTCACCACAGGGACAGGGTATCCGCGGTGCCAGGGAGACCCAGTACTTC.